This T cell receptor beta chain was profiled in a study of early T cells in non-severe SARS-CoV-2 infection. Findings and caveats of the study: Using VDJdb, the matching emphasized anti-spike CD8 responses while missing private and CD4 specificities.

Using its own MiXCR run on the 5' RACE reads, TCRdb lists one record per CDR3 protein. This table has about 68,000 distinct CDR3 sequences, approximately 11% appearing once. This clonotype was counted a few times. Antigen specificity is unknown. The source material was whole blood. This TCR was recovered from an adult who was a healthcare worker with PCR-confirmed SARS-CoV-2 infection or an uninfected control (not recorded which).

The CDR3, as DNA: TGTGCCAGCAGTTTAATCTGGAACAATCAGCCCCAGCATTTT. Protein product: CASSLIWNNQPQHF. This chain connects TRBV28 to TRBJ1-5, with D uncertain. CDR3 length: 14 residues. The V gene's germline CDR1 is MDHEN and CDR2 SYDVKM. V was shortened by 2 bases and J by 3 bases, with 8 bases between the two germline ends.